The next 23 T cell receptor beta chains were all read from a single sample in a study. From the RT-PCR reads, TCRdb called clonotypes with MiXCR, one entry per CDR3 protein. The sample holds about 6,500 distinct CDR3 sequences, about nine tenths seen once. Sample: memory CD4+ T cells from blood. These receptors came from a female donor in good health, serving as a healthy control.

A remark on this clonotype: Because the library targeted alpha chains, this beta chain is an off-target read whose size means little. V and J are TRBV20-1 and TRBJ2-1; a weak D match, TRBD2 (5 bases). The length of the CDR3 is 14 residues. The V and J ends lost 1 base and 0 bases respectively, with 7 bases between them. CDR1 DFQATT and CDR2 SNEGSKA come from the germline V gene (reference sequence). CDR3: CSARVGSSYNEQFF. Written as DNA, the CDR3 is TGCAGTGCTAGAGTGGGGAGCTCCTACAATGAGCAGTTCTTC.

As for this clonotype: In a library made to pick up alpha chains, this beta chain is a stray read with a size that means little. The chain uses TRBV4-3 and TRBJ2-7; 11 nucleotides align to TRBD2. The CDR3 totals 17 residues. Germline trimming cut 4 bases from V and 2 bases from J; bases unmatched to any gene: 10. Germline V lookup: CDR1 LGHNA, CDR2 YSLEER. This chain's CDR3 is CASSRSGTSGDPYEQYF. The DNA of the CDR3 is TGCGCCAGCAGCCGTTCCGGGACTAGCGGAGACCCCTACGAGCAGTACTTC.

Concerning this clonotype: With the library built for alpha chains, this beta chain is off target and its frequency is not meaningful. The chain carries TRBV6-5 and TRBJ2-7; either TRBD1 or TRBD2 may fit D (5 bases each). The length of the CDR3 is 16 residues. Germline V lookup: CDR1 MNHEY, CDR2 SVGAGI. The germline V and J ends were trimmed by 6 bases and 3 bases, with 21 bases remaining between them. The CDR3 DNA follows: TGTGCCAGCAGCTCAATCAGGGATGGGGGATTCTACGAGCAGTACTTC. Translated, it gives CASSSIRDGGFYEQYF.

As for this clonotype: Because the library targeted alpha chains, this beta chain is an off-target read whose size means little. V and J are TRBV6-1 and TRBJ1-6; perhaps TRBD1 as D (6 bases). Germline CDR1 reads MNHNS; CDR2 reads SASEGT. V gave up 9 bases and J gave up 6 bases, with 9 bases separating them. The length of the CDR3 is 12 residues. This chain's CDR3 is CASGQSNSPLHF. The CDR3 nucleotides read TGTGCCAGTGGACAGTCTAATTCACCCCTCCACTTT.

As concerns this clonotype: In a library made to pick up alpha chains, this beta chain is a stray read with a size that means little. The CDR3 sequence: CASRLGQNQETQYF. CDR3 coding DNA: TGTGCCAGCAGATTGGGACAGAACCAAGAGACCCAGTACTTC. This chain links TRBV7-2 with TRBJ2-5; TRBD1 aligns across 7 bases. In germline, CDR1 is SGHTA, CDR2 FQGNSA. CDR3 length equals 14 residues. V shed 6 bases, J shed 0 bases, and the junction held 4 bases outside the gene matches.

As to this clonotype: Being off target in a library aimed at alpha chains, this beta chain has a size of little meaning. The chain employs TRBV6-6 and TRBJ2-5, with 8 bases lining up with TRBD1. The CDR3 contains 12 residues. Germline CDR1 is MNHNY and CDR2 is SVGAGI (reference sequence). After removal of 8 bases from V and 5 bases from J, the junction contained 4 bases not matched to a gene. CDR3 coding DNA: TGTGCCAGCGGAAGACAGGGGGAGACCCAGTACTTC. It encodes CASGRQGETQYF.

On this clonotype: A library prepared for alpha chains yielded this beta chain as an off-target read; its size is of little meaning. The chain combines TRBV10-3 with TRBJ2-3, with 11 bases fitting TRBD2. This CDR3 contains 18 residues. Trimming cost V 6 bases and J 0 bases; bases outside gene matches: 11. CDR1 and CDR2 (germline): ENHRY, SYGVKD. As DNA, the CDR3 is TGTGCCATCAGCCGAGGGGGTCTAGCGGGAGGAAGCACAGATACGCAGTATTTT. As protein: CAISRGGLAGGSTDTQYF.

Turning to this clonotype: Since the library was made to target alpha chains, this beta chain is a stray read and its abundance is not meaningful. The J gene is TRBJ2-1, the V gene TRBV6-1, with 7 bases lining up with TRBD2. Germline V gene sequence: CDR1 MNHNS, CDR2 SASEGT. V was clipped by 5 bases and J by 6 bases; unmatched bases: 13. The CDR3 covers 16 residues. CDR3 sequence: CASSPRLGGSINEQFF. The CDR3 DNA follows: TGTGCCAGCAGTCCACGACTGGGCGGGAGTATCAATGAGCAGTTCTTC.

Notes on this clonotype: Because the library targeted alpha chains, this beta chain is an off-target read whose size means little. V usage is TRBV10-3 and J usage is TRBJ2-3, with D perhaps TRBD1 (7 bases). CDR3 length equals 13 residues. Germline assignment: CDR1 ENHRY and CDR2 SYGVKD. With 8 bases removed from V and 2 bases from J, the gap between germline ends came to 11 bases. The CDR3 here is CAIAGQSTDTQYF. CDR3 DNA sequence: TGTGCCATCGCGGGACAGTCCACAGATACGCAGTATTTT.

Worth noting for this clonotype: A library made for alpha chains picked up this beta chain off target, so its size means little. This chain links TRBV6-5 with TRBJ2-7; TRBD1 or TRBD2 may be the D gene (7 bases each). Trimming stripped 3 bases from V and 7 bases from J, with 19 bases between. This CDR3 is built from 15 residues. The V gene's germline CDR1 is MNHEY and CDR2 SVGAGI. The CDR3 sequence: CASSYKGEGALEQYF. The DNA for the CDR3 is TGTGCCAGCAGTTATAAGGGGGAGGGGGCGCTGGAGCAGTACTTC.

Concerning this clonotype: Since it is a stray read in a library aimed at alpha chains, this beta chain has a size that is not meaningful. The V and J genes are TRBV29-1 and TRBJ1-2, with TRBD1 as a possible D gene (5 bases). The V end lost 5 bases, the J end lost 3 bases, and 13 bases lay between the germline ends. Per germline, CDR1 SQVTM and CDR2 ANQGSEA. CDR3 length: 13 amino acids. Here the CDR3 DNA reads TGCAGCGTTCCTAAAGAGGGGTACTATGGCTACACCTTC. Its protein product is CSVPKEGYYGYTF.

Turning to this clonotype: A library prepared for alpha chains yielded this beta chain as an off-target read; its size is of little meaning. This sequence joins TRBV6-1 and TRBJ2-7; TRBD2 matches 7 bases. The germline gives CDR1 MNHNS, CDR2 SASEGT. This CDR3 has 14 amino acids. V shed 5 bases, J shed 2 bases, and the junction held 6 bases outside the gene matches. The DNA for the CDR3 is TGTGCCAGCAGTCGCGGGGGAGCAGCCTACGAGCAGTACTTC. This sequence encodes CASSRGGAAYEQYF.

With regard to this clonotype: As an off-target read in a library built for alpha chains, this beta chain has a frequency of little significance. V gene TRBV10-3 combines with J gene TRBJ2-5; D call uncertain. The CDR3 is made up of 11 amino acids. V was trimmed by 4 bases and J by 5 bases, leaving 5 bases between them. From germline, CDR1 is ENHRY and CDR2 SYGVKD. CDR3 amino acids: CAISAQETQYF. As DNA, the CDR3 is TGTGCCATCAGTGCTCAGGAGACCCAGTACTTC.

Notes on this clonotype: Little can be read into the size of this beta chain, an off-target read in a library designed for alpha chains. J is TRBJ2-6 and V is TRBV7-9; no firm D call. In germline, CDR1 is SEHNR, CDR2 FQNEAQ (reference sequence). V lost 10 bases to trimming and J lost 2 bases, with 6 bases between them. The CDR3 loop spans 12 amino acids. The CDR3 DNA is TGTGCCATAAATCCTGGGGCCAACGTCCTGACTTTC. It encodes CAINPGANVLTF.

In the case of this clonotype: At one end the junction does not follow the germline gene, possibly because of a read error. A library made for alpha chains picked up this beta chain off target, so its size means little. This chain uses TRBV10-2 with TRBJ1-4; maybe TRBD1 (5 bases). Looked up from germline, CDR1 is WSHSY and CDR2 is SAAADI. This CDR3 has 15 residues. The DNA for the CDR3 is TGCGCTAGCAGTGAGTCGGGCCAGGGCCGCGATAAACTGTTTTTT. The encoded protein is CASSESGQGRDKLFF.

As for this clonotype: The library was designed around alpha chains, so this beta chain is a stray read whose abundance carries little weight. The chain is built from TRBV6-5 and TRBJ1-2; 9 nucleotides line up with TRBD1. V trimming: 2 bases; J trimming: 4 bases; junction bases outside the gene matches: 5. The CDR3 has 15 residues. The germline V gene encodes CDR1 MNHEY and CDR2 SVGAGI. In DNA, the CDR3 is TGTGCCAGCAGTTACCCGGGACAGGGAGCCTATGGCTACACCTTC. Protein sequence: CASSYPGQGAYGYTF.

Worth noting for this clonotype: The size of this beta chain means little, since it is a stray read in a library made for alpha chains. The chain is built from TRBV6-2 or TRBV6-3 and TRBJ1-2; D gene ambiguous. V lost 6 bases to trimming and J lost 8 bases, with 16 bases between them. The CDR3 has 13 amino acids. Germline values: CDR1 MNHEY, CDR2 SVGEGT. This chain's CDR3 is CASSSQRSAGYTF. Written as DNA, the CDR3 is TGTGCCAGCAGCTCGCAGCGCAGTGCGGGCTACACCTTC.

With regard to this clonotype: Little can be read into the size of this beta chain, an off-target read in a library designed for alpha chains. CDR3 bases: TGCAGCGTTGTGGGGCCGGGTGGCATGAACACTGAAGCTTTCTTT. Its translation: CSVVGPGGMNTEAFF. The chain is built from TRBV29-1 and TRBJ1-1, with D tentatively TRBD1 (5 bases). CDR1 is SQVTM and CDR2 is ANQGSEA in the germline V gene. Between the trimmed V and J ends, which lost 4 bases and 0 bases, there was a span of 15 bases. CDR3 length equals 15 residues. Together with reference TRBV29-1 and TRBJ1-1, the CDR3 gives the full variable domain: SAVISQKPSRDICQRGTSLTIQCQVDSQVTMMFWYRQQPGQSLTLIATANQGSEATYESGFVIDKFPISRPNLTFSTLTVSNMSPEDSSIYLCSVVGPGGMNTEAFFGQGTRLTVV.

A note on this clonotype: This beta chain was picked up by a library intended for alpha chains and is off target, so its count carries little meaning. The chain is built from TRBV7-9 and TRBJ1-1; D is possibly TRBD1 (5 bases). V was shortened by 1 base and J by 3 bases, with 6 bases between the two germline ends. CDR1 is SEHNR, CDR2 FQNEAQ, per germline (reference sequence). CDR3 length: 13 residues. DNA for the CDR3: TGTGCCAGCAGCTTAGGGACACACACTGAAGCTTTCTTT. It encodes CASSLGTHTEAFF.

Note on this clonotype: This beta chain came through as a stray read in a library set up for alpha chains, and its size says little. The chain is built from TRBV7-3 and TRBJ2-2; D might be TRBD2 (5 bases). Germline V lookup: CDR1 SGHTA, CDR2 FQGTGA. Trimming cost V 2 bases and J 3 bases, with 10 bases left between them. The CDR3 loop spans 15 amino acids. The CDR3 loop reads CASSLDAGYTGELFF. The CDR3 bases are TGTGCCAGCAGCTTAGACGCGGGTTACACCGGGGAGCTGTTTTTT.

As for this clonotype: This beta chain came through as a stray read in a library set up for alpha chains, and its size says little. The chain links TRBV29-1 to TRBJ2-5; D is uncertain. CDR3 length: 11 amino acids. Trimming cost V 4 bases and J 4 bases, with 7 bases left between them. The germline V gene has CDR1 SQVTM and CDR2 ANQGSEA. CDR3 in DNA: TGCAGCGTTGGTGTGGCAGAGACCCAGTACTTC. It encodes CSVGVAETQYF.

A few counts support this clonotype. The library was built for alpha chains, so this beta chain is an off-target read and its size means little. The chain carries TRBV7-6 and TRBJ2-1; 10 bases are a match to TRBD2. After removal of 1 base from V and 7 bases from J, the junction contained 10 bases not matched to a gene. The CDR3 extends over 17 amino acids. The V gene's germline CDR1 is SGHVS and CDR2 FNYEAQ. The CDR3 DNA follows: TGTGCCAGCAGCTTAGAGGTACCTAGCGGGGGCCAGAATGAGCAGTTCTTC. Its protein product is CASSLEVPSGGQNEQFF.

Notes on this clonotype: Because the library targeted alpha chains, this beta chain is an off-target read whose size means little. V and J are TRBV7-2 and TRBJ1-2; D ambiguous. There are 13 residues in the CDR3. Trimming stripped 1 base from V and 3 bases from J, with 6 bases between. Germline CDR1 SGHTA, CDR2 FQGNSA. The CDR3 DNA is TGTGCCAGCAGCTTAGAGGGTTACTATGGCTACACCTTC. Protein product: CASSLEGYYGYTF.